The rows below give T cell receptor beta chains drawn from one sample of a study of blood T cells in healthy people across ages. TCRdb redid the calling of the 5' RACE reads with MiXCR, one entry per CDR3 protein. The table has some 850,000 distinct CDR3 sequences, around 25% seen once. These data were also reused for a study on T cells of mothers and their children.

Input material: blood. Source of these receptors: a boy between 10 and 17 years old in good health. Both conserved end residues are part of each CDR3. D genes are given only for firm matches. Size is stated for part of the rows, as once, few or many counts, or as a class when the clone is expanded.

d_gene: TRBD1
v_gene: TRBV5-1
j_gene: TRBJ2-5
len: 15
abundance: NA
CDR3aa: CASSLGDRHQETQYF
CDR3nt: TGCGCCAGCAGCTTGGGGGACAGACATCAAGAGACCCAGTACTTC

d_gene: NA
v_gene: TRBV7-7
j_gene: TRBJ2-1
len: 14
abundance: NA
CDR3aa: CASSLDIGHNEQFF
CDR3nt: TGTGCCAGCAGCTTAGATATAGGCCACAATGAGCAGTTCTTC

d_gene: TRBD1
v_gene: TRBV5-1
j_gene: TRBJ2-5
len: 13
abundance: many
CDR3aa: CASSWDSQETQYF
CDR3nt: TGCGCCAGCAGCTGGGACAGCCAAGAGACCCAGTACTTC

d_gene: NA
v_gene: TRBV7-3
j_gene: TRBJ2-1
len: 15
abundance: few
CDR3aa: CASSPGLDSYNEQFF
CDR3nt: TGTGCCAGCAGCCCCGGACTTGACTCCTACAATGAGCAGTTCTTC

d_gene: TRBD2
v_gene: TRBV20-1
j_gene: TRBJ2-5
len: 14
abundance: NA
CDR3aa: CSARVDGGTETQYF
CDR3nt: TGCAGTGCTAGAGTTGACGGGGGGACTGAGACCCAGTACTTC

d_gene: NA
v_gene: TRBV5-5
j_gene: TRBJ2-7
len: 16
abundance: few
CDR3aa: CASSLNWRGLFREQYF
CDR3nt: TGTGCCAGCAGCTTGAATTGGCGGGGACTCTTTCGGGAGCAGTACTTC

d_gene: NA
v_gene: TRBV28
j_gene: TRBJ1-2
len: 13
abundance: NA
CDR3aa: CASSQTTGSGYTF
CDR3nt: TGTGCCAGCAGTCAGACGACCGGATCTGGCTACACCTTC

d_gene: NA
v_gene: TRBV5-1
j_gene: TRBJ2-7
len: 16
abundance: NA
CDR3aa: CASLPGPRGSSYEQYF
CDR3nt: TGCGCCAGCCTCCCGGGGCCAAGGGGAAGCTCCTACGAGCAGTACTTC

d_gene: TRBD1
v_gene: TRBV20-1
j_gene: TRBJ1-2
len: 16
abundance: NA
CDR3aa: CSARDGTGGRVRGYTF
CDR3nt: TGCAGTGCTAGAGACGGGACAGGGGGCAGGGTCCGAGGCTACACCTTC

d_gene: TRBD1
v_gene: TRBV29-1
j_gene: TRBJ2-7
len: 12
abundance: few
CDR3aa: CSGTGRDSEQYF
CDR3nt: TGCAGCGGGACAGGGCGTGACAGCGAGCAGTACTTC

d_gene: NA
v_gene: TRBV9
j_gene: TRBJ1-1
len: 15
abundance: NA
CDR3aa: CASSVGGTPDTEAFF
CDR3nt: TGTGCCAGCAGCGTAGGGGGGACCCCCGACACTGAAGCTTTCTTT

d_gene: TRBD1
v_gene: TRBV15
j_gene: TRBJ1-2
len: 13
abundance: once
CDR3aa: CATSSYRGLGYTF
CDR3nt: TGTGCCACCAGCAGTTACAGGGGGCTTGGCTACACCTTC

d_gene: NA
v_gene: TRBV5-1
j_gene: TRBJ1-4
len: 14
abundance: few
CDR3aa: CASSLFGSEEKLFF
CDR3nt: TGCGCCAGCAGCTTGTTCGGGAGCGAGGAAAAACTGTTTTTT

d_gene: NA
v_gene: TRBV6-1
j_gene: TRBJ2-5
len: 12
abundance: few
CDR3aa: CASSPSASGKYF
CDR3nt: TGTGCCAGCAGTCCCTCGGCGTCCGGCAAGTACTTC

d_gene: NA
v_gene: TRBV2
j_gene: TRBJ2-3
len: 12
abundance: NA
CDR3aa: CARENPAHTQYF
CDR3nt: TGTGCCAGGGAGAACCCAGCCCATACGCAGTATTTT

d_gene: TRBD1
v_gene: TRBV6-5
j_gene: TRBJ1-4
len: 17
abundance: few
CDR3aa: CASSYAHRGGGNEKLFF
CDR3nt: TGTGCCAGCAGTTACGCCCACAGGGGAGGGGGTAATGAAAAACTGTTTTTT

d_gene: NA
v_gene: TRBV20-1
j_gene: TRBJ1-1
len: 11
abundance: few
CDR3aa: CSARSGAEAFF
CDR3nt: TGCAGTGCTAGATCCGGGGCTGAAGCTTTCTTT

d_gene: NA
v_gene: TRBV29-1
j_gene: TRBJ1-1
len: 15
abundance: NA
CDR3aa: CSVGGLDGASTEAFF
CDR3nt: TGCAGCGTCGGGGGGTTGGATGGGGCTTCGACTGAAGCTTTCTTT

d_gene: TRBD1
v_gene: TRBV24-1
j_gene: TRBJ1-5
len: 15
abundance: few
CDR3aa: CATSVTGGPRLPQHF
CDR3nt: TGTGCCACCAGTGTAACAGGGGGCCCCAGGTTGCCCCAGCATTTT

d_gene: NA
v_gene: TRBV11-3
j_gene: TRBJ2-2
len: 14
abundance: few
CDR3aa: CASSPPGGTGELFF
CDR3nt: TGTGCCAGCAGCCCCCCTGGGGGCACCGGGGAGCTGTTTTTT

d_gene: NA
v_gene: TRBV7-9
j_gene: TRBJ2-5
len: 14
abundance: few
CDR3aa: CASEQYSPVQTQYF
CDR3nt: TGTGCCAGCGAACAATATTCCCCGGTTCAGACCCAGTACTTC

d_gene: NA
v_gene: TRBV10-3
j_gene: TRBJ1-1
len: 13
abundance: NA
CDR3aa: CAISELGNTEAFF
CDR3nt: TGTGCCATCAGTGAGTTGGGGAACACTGAAGCTTTCTTT

d_gene: TRBD2
v_gene: TRBV4-1
j_gene: TRBJ2-7
len: 16
abundance: NA
CDR3aa: CASSQDPSGGAYEQYF
CDR3nt: TGCGCCAGCAGCCAAGATCCCAGCGGGGGCGCATACGAGCAGTACTTC

d_gene: NA
v_gene: TRBV7-9
j_gene: TRBJ2-1
len: 12
abundance: NA
CDR3aa: CASSLGVGEQFF
CDR3nt: TGTGCCAGCAGCTTGGGGGTGGGTGAGCAGTTCTTC

d_gene: NA
v_gene: TRBV28
j_gene: TRBJ1-2
len: 15
abundance: few
CDR3aa: CASSRTQVYNYGYTF
CDR3nt: TGTGCCAGCAGCCGGACACAGGTTTATAACTATGGCTACACCTTC

d_gene: TRBD2
v_gene: TRBV7-8
j_gene: TRBJ2-3
len: 15
abundance: NA
CDR3aa: CASSSLAGTTDTQYF
CDR3nt: TGTGCCAGCAGTTCACTAGCGGGCACCACAGATACGCAGTATTTT

d_gene: NA
v_gene: TRBV7-2
j_gene: TRBJ2-5
len: 15
abundance: few
CDR3aa: CASRLSGFSQETQYF
CDR3nt: TGTGCCAGCAGACTTAGCGGCTTTAGCCAAGAGACCCAGTACTTC

d_gene: NA
v_gene: TRBV7-3
j_gene: TRBJ2-2
len: 13
abundance: NA
CDR3aa: CASSLTPGGELFF
CDR3nt: TGTGCCAGCAGCTTAACTCCGGGCGGGGAGCTGTTTTTT

d_gene: NA
v_gene: TRBV12-3/TRBV12-4
j_gene: TRBJ1-5
len: 14
abundance: many
CDR3aa: CASSVSYSNQPQHF
CDR3nt: TGTGCCAGCAGTGTAAGTTATAGCAATCAGCCCCAGCATTTT

d_gene: TRBD2
v_gene: TRBV4-1
j_gene: TRBJ2-5
len: 16
abundance: few
CDR3aa: CASSQVKRGAQETQYF
CDR3nt: TGCGCCAGCAGCCAAGTGAAGCGGGGGGCACAAGAGACCCAGTACTTC

d_gene: NA
v_gene: TRBV7-2
j_gene: TRBJ1-5
len: 13
abundance: NA
CDR3aa: CASSLGAFGPQHF
CDR3nt: TGTGCCAGCAGCTTAGGGGCTTTTGGGCCCCAGCATTTT

d_gene: NA
v_gene: TRBV29-1
j_gene: TRBJ2-2
len: 12
abundance: NA
CDR3aa: CSVIGPTGELFF
CDR3nt: TGCAGCGTTATAGGACCCACCGGGGAGCTGTTTTTT

d_gene: NA
v_gene: TRBV29-1
j_gene: TRBJ2-1
len: 11
abundance: NA
CDR3aa: CSVRRYNEQFF
CDR3nt: TGCAGCGTTCGCAGGTACAATGAGCAGTTCTTC

d_gene: NA
v_gene: TRBV13
j_gene: TRBJ2-2
len: 14
abundance: NA
CDR3aa: CASSLGLSAGELFF
CDR3nt: TGTGCCAGCAGCTTAGGCCTCAGCGCCGGGGAGCTGTTTTTT

d_gene: NA
v_gene: TRBV15
j_gene: TRBJ2-5
len: 17
abundance: NA
CDR3aa: CATSRGETDFGRETQYF
CDR3nt: TGTGCCACCAGCAGAGGTGAAACAGACTTCGGACGAGAGACCCAGTACTTC

d_gene: TRBD1
v_gene: TRBV7-8
j_gene: TRBJ1-1
len: 16
abundance: NA
CDR3aa: CASSSWDSLMNTEAFF
CDR3nt: TGTGCCAGCAGCTCGTGGGACAGCCTTATGAACACTGAAGCTTTCTTT

d_gene: TRBD1
v_gene: TRBV30
j_gene: TRBJ2-1
len: 13
abundance: NA
CDR3aa: CAWSDSGGREQFF
CDR3nt: TGTGCCTGGAGTGACTCAGGGGGCCGCGAGCAGTTCTTC

d_gene: TRBD1
v_gene: TRBV3-1
j_gene: TRBJ2-3
len: 14
abundance: few
CDR3aa: CASRNAGGPDTQYF
CDR3nt: TGTGCCAGCCGAAATGCAGGGGGTCCAGATACGCAGTATTTT